This TCR beta chain emerged from a study of blood T cell repertoires in COVID-19 (dated by TCRdb to 2020 to 2021). Turning to the overall study: Samples covering the acute and convalescent phases of COVID-19 were provided by collaborators in the United States, Italy and Spain. The material from the prospective study consisted of cDNA or gDNA derived from T cells, B-cell-depleted T cells, or PBMCs. Subjects who had been exposed to COVID-19, were actively infected with it, or had recovered from it provided the deeply sampled blood TCRbeta repertoires that made up the dataset. The repertoires were released in a freely available public database intended as a resource for research on the immune response to SARS-CoV-2. The samples were drawn from the first 160 participants of the ongoing ImmuneRACE study and from more than 1,000 subjects provided by 6 global collaborators. A de-identified subject ID, COVID-19 status, age in years and sex were almost always included in the sample metadata. HLA class I and class II types, where available, came from metadata supplied by the sample provider rather than from assay-based typing. The paper's findings and limits, for the study overall: The amount of clinical and demographic metadata varied by source and participant and was provided uncurated.

CDR1 and CDR2 were assigned from the germline V gene as MDHEN and SYDVKM. The germline ends are 21 bases apart after V is trimmed by 4 bases and J by 0 bases. The CDR3 covers 18 residues, taking in both the cysteine and the phenylalanine. The kept DNA is CDR3 alone, 54 bases in frame from the first base. TCRbeta CDR3 regions were amplified from genomic DNA using the immunoSEQ Assay, a bias-controlled multiplex PCR. The original pipeline was this. Nucleated cell counts per sample were estimated from amplification of reference gene primers within the assay. Sequence reads were collapsed and filtered to measure the absolute abundance of every unique TCRbeta CDR3 rearrangement. For each sample, productive Simpson clonality was calculated as the square root of Simpson's diversity index over productive rearrangements. TCRdb re-hosts the immuneACCESS table, in-frame sequences only. Its copies lack some clones; in the studies checked, an unresolved V gene accounts for under half of them, and the cause for the rest is not known. The DNA gave D and trimming, while V, J and clone size come from that table. This sample gives over 25,000 clones in total; about 82% of them show up just once. The ten most abundant clones make up around 8.6% of the sample.

Each collaborating institution followed its own protocols to collect whole blood in K2EDTA tubes. For TCRbeta analysis, collaborators shipped samples as frozen whole blood, isolated PBMCs, or DNA extracted from either of those sample types. A word on this clone: The clone's antigen remains unknown. No base quality values were provided; no much bigger clone lies one nucleotide off.

The rearranged segments are TRBV28 and TRBJ1-2; no D segment can be confidently identified. The sample was peripheral blood. This receptor was obtained from a man older than 75 with active COVID-19. The sequenced DNA: TGTGCCAGCAGTTCCCTCAATCTCGACTGGAGCGCTAACTATGGCTACACCTTC. It encodes CASSSLNLDWSANYGYTF.